This TCR beta chain was documented in a study of CD8+CD57+ T cells in acquired aplastic anemia. Study background: Mean yield of DNA from sorted CD4+ and CD8+ cells was roughly 3.2 ug.

As for this clonotype: Its antigen is currently unknown.

Genomic DNA served as template for TCR beta VDJ and CDR3 profiling. From the reads, TCRdb called clonotypes with MiXCR, one entry per CDR3 protein. This sample carries 200,000 or so distinct CDR3 sequences, roughly 64% of them seen once, and the ten largest clones take about half. Overall study results and limits: Between the patient and control groups, CD8+ Simpson's diversity did not differ significantly. Researchers report that fewer than 30 CD8+ CDR3 sequences appeared in both patients and controls.

V was clipped by 2 bases and J by 5 bases, with 13 bases between them. Germline lookup yields CDR1 ENHRY and CDR2 SYGVKD. The CDR3 contains 14 residues. The sequenced material came from sorted CD4+, CD8+, or CD8+CD57+ T cells (not recorded which) from PBMCs. The source is a human donor with severe aplastic anemia or a healthy control (not recorded which). This chain connects TRBV10-3 to TRBJ2-7; no reliable D call. CDR3 bases: TGTGCCATCAGTGAGCCCTCCGCGTTAAACGAGCAGTACTTC. This gives the protein CAISEPSALNEQYF.